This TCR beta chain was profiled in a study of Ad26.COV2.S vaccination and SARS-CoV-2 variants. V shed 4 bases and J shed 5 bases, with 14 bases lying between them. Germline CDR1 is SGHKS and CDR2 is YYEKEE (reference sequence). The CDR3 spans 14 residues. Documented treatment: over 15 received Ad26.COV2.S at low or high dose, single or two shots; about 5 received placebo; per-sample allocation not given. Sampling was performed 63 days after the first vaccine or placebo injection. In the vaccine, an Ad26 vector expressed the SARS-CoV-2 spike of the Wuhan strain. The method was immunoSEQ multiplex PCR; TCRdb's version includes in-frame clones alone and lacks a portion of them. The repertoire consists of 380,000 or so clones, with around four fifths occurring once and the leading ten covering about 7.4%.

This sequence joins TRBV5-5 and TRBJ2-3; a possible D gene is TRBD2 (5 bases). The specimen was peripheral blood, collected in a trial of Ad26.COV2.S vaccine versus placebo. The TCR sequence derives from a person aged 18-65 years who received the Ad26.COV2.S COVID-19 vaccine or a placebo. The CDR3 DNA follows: TGTGCCAGCAGCGTCCCTCAGGACTTAGATACGCAGTATTTT. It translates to CASSVPQDLDTQYF.